This TCR beta chain was sequenced during a study of blood T cell repertoires in COVID-19. Study in general: The United States, Italy and Spain supplied acute and convalescent COVID-19 samples. PBMCs, B-cell-depleted T cells, or T cells provided the cDNA or gDNA that made up the material.

As originally analysed: Estimation of nucleated cell counts was performed using reference gene primer amplification. TCRdb's copy holds only in-frame clones and misses some; the assay was immunoSEQ multiplex PCR. From that table come the V and J calls and clone size; the DNA was used to work out D and trimming. The data contain about 330,000 clones, more than 70% of them singletons. Germline CDR1 and CDR2: SGHTA and FQGNSA. The CDR3 covers 13 residues. Trimming cost V 2 bases and J 2 bases, with 6 bases left between them. The clonotype was recovered from a man between 18 and 35 years old who had recovered from COVID-19. The V call is TRBV7-2, the J call TRBJ1-2; D gene unclear. Sequenced sample: peripheral blood. CDR3 loop: CASSLRQNYGYTF. The CDR3 bases are TGTGCCAGCAGCTTAAGACAAAACTATGGCTACACCTTC.